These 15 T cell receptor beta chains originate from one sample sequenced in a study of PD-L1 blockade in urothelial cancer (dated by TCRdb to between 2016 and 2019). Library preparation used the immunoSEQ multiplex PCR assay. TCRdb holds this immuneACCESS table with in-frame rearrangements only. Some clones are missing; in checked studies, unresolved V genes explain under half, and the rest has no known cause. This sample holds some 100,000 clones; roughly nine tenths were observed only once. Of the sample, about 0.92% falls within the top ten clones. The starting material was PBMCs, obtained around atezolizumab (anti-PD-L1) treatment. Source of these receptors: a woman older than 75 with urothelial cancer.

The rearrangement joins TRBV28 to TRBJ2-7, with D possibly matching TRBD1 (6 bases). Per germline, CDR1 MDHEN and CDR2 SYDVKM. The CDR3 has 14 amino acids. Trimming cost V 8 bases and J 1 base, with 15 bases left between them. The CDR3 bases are TGTGCCAGCCTTTCAGGGGACAAATCCTACGAGCAGTACTTC. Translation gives CASLSGDKSYEQYF.

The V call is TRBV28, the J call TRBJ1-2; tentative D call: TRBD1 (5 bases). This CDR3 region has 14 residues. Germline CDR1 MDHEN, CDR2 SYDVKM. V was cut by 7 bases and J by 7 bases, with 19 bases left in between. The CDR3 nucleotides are TGTGCCAGCACCCTTGGGAAGGGGAAAGGTGGCTACACCTTC. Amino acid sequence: CASTLGKGKGGYTF.

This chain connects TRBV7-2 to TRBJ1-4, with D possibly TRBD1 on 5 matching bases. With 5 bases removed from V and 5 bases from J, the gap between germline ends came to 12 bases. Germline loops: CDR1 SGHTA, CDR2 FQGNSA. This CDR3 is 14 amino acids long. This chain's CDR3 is CASSPRGSNEKLFF. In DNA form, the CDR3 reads TGTGCCAGCAGCCCTAGGGGCTCCAATGAAAAACTGTTTTTT.

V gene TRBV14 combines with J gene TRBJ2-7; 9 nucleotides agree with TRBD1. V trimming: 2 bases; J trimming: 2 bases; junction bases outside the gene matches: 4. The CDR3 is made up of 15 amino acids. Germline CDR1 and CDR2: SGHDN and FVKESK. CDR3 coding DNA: TGTGCCAGCAGCCAACGACAGGGGGGAGCCTACGAGCAGTACTTC. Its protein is CASSQRQGGAYEQYF.

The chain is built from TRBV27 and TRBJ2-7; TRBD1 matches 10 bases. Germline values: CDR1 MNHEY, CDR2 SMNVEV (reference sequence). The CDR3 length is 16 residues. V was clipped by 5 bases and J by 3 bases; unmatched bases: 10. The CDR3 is CASSTRQGALLYEQYF. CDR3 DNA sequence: TGTGCCAGCAGTACCCGACAGGGGGCGCTCCTCTACGAGCAGTACTTC.

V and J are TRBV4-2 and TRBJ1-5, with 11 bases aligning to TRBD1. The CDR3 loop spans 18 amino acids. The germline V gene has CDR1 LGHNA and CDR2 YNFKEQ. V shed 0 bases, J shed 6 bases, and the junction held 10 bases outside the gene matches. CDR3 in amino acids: CASSQDHVAGTGGQPQHF. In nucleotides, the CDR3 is TGTGCCAGCAGCCAAGATCATGTAGCGGGGACAGGGGGTCAGCCCCAGCATTTT.

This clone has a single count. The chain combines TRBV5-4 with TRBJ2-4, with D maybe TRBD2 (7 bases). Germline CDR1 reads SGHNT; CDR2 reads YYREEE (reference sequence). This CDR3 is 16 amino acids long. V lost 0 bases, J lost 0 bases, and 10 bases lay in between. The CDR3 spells CASSLVGGLAKNIQYF. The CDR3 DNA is TGTGCCAGCAGCTTGGTGGGGGGGCTAGCCAAAAACATTCAGTACTTC.

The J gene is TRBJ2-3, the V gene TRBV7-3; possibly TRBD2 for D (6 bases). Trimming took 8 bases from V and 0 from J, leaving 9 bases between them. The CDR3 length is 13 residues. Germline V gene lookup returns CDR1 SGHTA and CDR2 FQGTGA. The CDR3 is CASAGPSTDTQYF. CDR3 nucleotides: TGTGCCAGCGCGGGGCCAAGCACAGATACGCAGTATTTT.

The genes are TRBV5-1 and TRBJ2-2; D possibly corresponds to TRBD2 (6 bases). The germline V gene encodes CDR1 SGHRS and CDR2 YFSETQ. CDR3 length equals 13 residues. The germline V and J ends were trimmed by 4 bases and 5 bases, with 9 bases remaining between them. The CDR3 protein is CASSGGGTGELFF. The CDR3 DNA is TGCGCCAGCAGCGGGGGAGGAACCGGGGAGCTGTTTTTT.

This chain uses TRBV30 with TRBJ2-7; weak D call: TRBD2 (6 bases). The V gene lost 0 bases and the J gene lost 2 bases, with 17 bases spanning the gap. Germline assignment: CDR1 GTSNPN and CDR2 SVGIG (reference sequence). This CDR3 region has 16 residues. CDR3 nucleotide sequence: TGTGCCTGGAGTGTACCCCGTGGCGGGATAGCCTACGAGCAGTACTTC. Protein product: CAWSVPRGGIAYEQYF.

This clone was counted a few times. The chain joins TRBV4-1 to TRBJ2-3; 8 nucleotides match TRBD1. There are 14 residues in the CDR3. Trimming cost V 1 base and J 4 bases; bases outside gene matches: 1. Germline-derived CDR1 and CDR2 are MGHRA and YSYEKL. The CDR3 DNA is TGCGCCAGCAGCCAAGTGGGACAGGCAGATACGCAGTATTTT. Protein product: CASSQVGQADTQYF.

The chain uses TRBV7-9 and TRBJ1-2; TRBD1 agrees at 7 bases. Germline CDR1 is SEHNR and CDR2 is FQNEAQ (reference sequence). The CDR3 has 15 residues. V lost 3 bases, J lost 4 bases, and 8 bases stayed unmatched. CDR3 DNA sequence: TGTGCCAGCAGCTTCGGACAGGTTGTCATCTATGGCTACACCTTC. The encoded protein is CASSFGQVVIYGYTF.

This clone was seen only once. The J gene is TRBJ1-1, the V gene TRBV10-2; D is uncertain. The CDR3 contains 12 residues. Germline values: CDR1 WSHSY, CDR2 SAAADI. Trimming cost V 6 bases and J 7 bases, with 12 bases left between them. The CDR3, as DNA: TGCGCCAGCAGCTTACGGGAGAATGAAGCTTTCTTT. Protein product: CASSLRENEAFF.

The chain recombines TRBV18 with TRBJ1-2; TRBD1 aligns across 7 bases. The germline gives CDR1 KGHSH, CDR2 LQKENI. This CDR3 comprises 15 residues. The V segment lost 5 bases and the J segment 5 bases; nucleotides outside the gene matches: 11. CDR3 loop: CASSSNTGAGYGYTF. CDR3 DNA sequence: TGTGCCAGCTCATCTAATACAGGGGCGGGGTATGGCTACACCTTC.

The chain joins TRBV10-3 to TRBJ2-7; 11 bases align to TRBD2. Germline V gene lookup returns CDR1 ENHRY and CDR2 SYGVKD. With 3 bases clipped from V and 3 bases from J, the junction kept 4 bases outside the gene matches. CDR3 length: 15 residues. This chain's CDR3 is CAISELAGGRYEQYF. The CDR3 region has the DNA TGTGCCATCAGTGAATTAGCGGGAGGGCGCTACGAGCAGTACTTC.